The clone carrying this T cell receptor beta chain occurred many times. Its target is not known. Thyroid ultrasound, orbital computed tomography, clinical symptoms, and serum thyroxine and TRAb underpinned diagnoses. These data come from a study of T cells in Graves' hyperthyroidism and ophthalmopathy. Overall study results and limits: Appearing also in blood were most of the thyroid clonotypes expanded above 0.001.

Authors of the study amplified TCR beta CDR3 regions from RNA transcripts. The HTBI set primed first-round TCR CDR3 RT-PCR. MiXCR was run by TCRdb on the multiplex PCR reads, yielding one entry per CDR3 protein. The sample holds 400,000 or so distinct CDR3 sequences, 15% seen once. The sample comprised blood. This receptor was taken from an older woman with Graves' ophthalmopathy.

The CDR3 sequence: CASRGGGLYEQYF. The CDR3 coding sequence is TGTGCCAGCAGAGGAGGGGGCCTCTACGAGCAGTACTTC. V usage is TRBV28 and J usage is TRBJ2-7; D is perhaps TRBD1 (7 bases). The CDR3 has 13 residues. Trimming stripped 6 bases from V and 3 bases from J, with 12 bases between. The germline V gene encodes CDR1 MDHEN and CDR2 SYDVKM.